The 14 T cell receptor beta chains reported below all come from one sample, sequenced in a study of memory CD4+ T cells and cytomegalovirus serostatus. The sort gate was single viable CD3+CD4+CD8-CD45RO+ cells for memory CD4+ T cells. The method was immunoSEQ multiplex PCR; TCRdb's version includes in-frame clones alone and lacks a portion of them. The table includes about 42,000 clones, approximately 84% detected once. The sequenced sample was memory CD4+ T cells from blood. The receptors were gathered from an adult in good health and CMV-seronegative.

In its sample, this clone was seen a few times. The chain uses TRBV5-4 and TRBJ1-5; 7 bases match TRBD1. The junction had 5 bases not matched to a gene; V was cut back by 1 base and J by 4 bases. This CDR3 spans 15 amino acids. Germline V gene sequence: CDR1 SGHNT, CDR2 YYREEE (reference sequence). The CDR3 DNA is TGTGCCAGCAGCTTGACTCTACAGGGGAATCAGCCCCAGCATTTT. Its translation: CASSLTLQGNQPQHF.

The chain joins TRBV7-9 to TRBJ1-1, with a tentative D call TRBD1 (6 bases). CDR1 and CDR2 from the germline V gene are SEHNR and FQNEAQ (reference sequence). There are 12 residues in the CDR3. V lost 5 bases and J lost 6, with 10 bases in between. The CDR3 here is CASSPTGSEAFF. Written as DNA, the CDR3 is TGTGCCAGCAGCCCCACAGGGTCTGAAGCTTTCTTT.

The chain couples TRBV21-1 to TRBJ1-1. TRBV21-1 is classified as a pseudogene. The CDR3 has 10 amino acids. CDR3 in DNA: TGTGCCGGTCCTGGCGGGATGGCTTTCTTT. It translates to CAGPGGMAFF.

The J gene is TRBJ2-3, the V gene TRBV18; D is undetermined. Trimming removed 6 bases from V and 2 bases from J, with 9 bases in between. The CDR3 extends over 13 amino acids. From germline, CDR1 is KGHSH and CDR2 LQKENI. The CDR3 region has the DNA TGTGCCAGCTCTACCGCCCTCACAGATACGCAGTATTTT. Translating gives CASSTALTDTQYF.

The V call is TRBV14, the J call TRBJ1-6; a weak D match, TRBD1 (6 bases). Germline assignment: CDR1 SGHDN and CDR2 FVKESK. This CDR3 has 14 residues. The V end lost 5 bases, the J end lost 7 bases, and 12 bases lay between the germline ends. CDR3 nucleotides: TGTGCCAGCAGCGTAGGGGGGCCGAATTCACCCCTCCACTTT. Translated: CASSVGGPNSPLHF.

The genes are TRBV28 and TRBJ2-1, with TRBD2 as a possible D gene (7 bases). Trimming pared 6 bases from V and 3 bases from J, leaving 27 bases between. Looked up from germline, CDR1 is MDHEN and CDR2 is SYDVKM. The CDR3 has 19 amino acids. CDR3 amino acids: CASRPHHWGGRVSYNEQFF. CDR3 nucleotide sequence: TGTGCCAGCAGGCCCCATCATTGGGGGGGCCGGGTAAGCTACAATGAGCAGTTCTTC.

There are a few counts of this clone. The rearrangement uses TRBV9 and TRBJ2-1; D is perhaps TRBD2 (5 bases). V lost 1 base, J lost 2 bases, and 10 bases lay in between. This CDR3 contains 15 residues. CDR1 and CDR2 (germline): SGDLS, YYNGEE. CDR3 bases: TGTGCCAGCAGCGTACTAGCTAACCCCTACAATGAGCAGTTCTTC. This gives the protein CASSVLANPYNEQFF.

The chain employs TRBV30 and TRBJ1-3, with 8 bases identical to TRBD1. CDR1 is GTSNPN and CDR2 is SVGIG in the germline V gene (reference sequence). The CDR3 contains 16 residues. The V and J ends lost 8 bases and 4 bases, in that order; junction bases with no gene match: 16. In DNA, the CDR3 is TGTGCCGGAATTAAAATCCCCAGGGGGCCGGGAAACACCATATATTTT. It encodes CAGIKIPRGPGNTIYF.

The chain couples TRBV7-9 to TRBJ1-1; D possibly corresponds to TRBD1 (6 bases). The V and J ends lost 6 bases and 2 bases respectively, with 16 bases between them. Germline CDR1 and CDR2: SEHNR and FQNEAQ (reference sequence). The CDR3 is made up of 15 amino acids. CDR3 protein: CASRPEGGDNTEAFF. CDR3 nucleotides: TGTGCCAGCAGACCCGAGGGGGGAGATAACACTGAAGCTTTCTTT.

This clone was seen a handful of times. The J gene is TRBJ2-5, the V gene TRBV5-1; D gene uncertain. Germline CDR1 reads SGHRS; CDR2 reads YFSETQ. The CDR3 length is 15 residues. V lost 0 bases and J lost 1, with 10 bases in between. The chain's CDR3 is CASSLGGSAQETQYF. The CDR3 DNA reads TGCGCCAGCAGCTTGGGTGGGTCTGCCCAAGAGACCCAGTACTTC.

V usage is TRBV30 and J usage is TRBJ2-2, with 7 bases lining up with TRBD1. CDR1 is GTSNPN and CDR2 is SVGIG in the germline V gene (reference sequence). The CDR3 has 15 amino acids. Trimming took 3 bases from V and 1 from J; bases not matched to a gene: 5. CDR3 in DNA: TGTGCCTGGAGGGTGGGACAGAAGAACACCGGGGAGCTGTTTTTT. Its protein product is CAWRVGQKNTGELFF.

This clone was recorded once. The CDR3 sequence: CASSYSGGAPLHF. Here the CDR3 DNA reads TGTGCCAGCAGTTACTCGGGGGGAGCACCCCTCCACTTT. The V and J genes are TRBV6-6 and TRBJ1-6; D is perhaps TRBD1 (5 bases). The CDR3 consists of 13 residues. Germline CDR1 reads MNHNY; CDR2 reads SVGAGI (reference sequence). Trimming left V 0 bases short and J 11 bases short, with 8 bases between.

This clone was found once. The rearrangement uses TRBV10-1 and TRBJ2-7, with D possibly being TRBD1 or TRBD2 (6 bases each). V was shortened by 3 bases and J by 6 bases, with 15 bases between the two germline ends. Per germline, CDR1 WNHNN and CDR2 SYGVQD (reference sequence). This CDR3 contains 14 residues. CDR3 loop: CASSDWGAPGEQYF. CDR3 in DNA: TGCGCCAGCAGTGATTGGGGGGCCCCAGGCGAGCAGTACTTC.

The rearrangement uses TRBV10-3 and TRBJ2-3, with 11 bases that match TRBD2. V lost 4 bases, J lost 0 bases, and 6 bases stayed unmatched. The CDR3 runs to 17 residues. Germline CDR1 reads ENHRY; CDR2 reads SYGVKD. The CDR3 sequence is CAISGGLAGPSTDTQYF. CDR3 DNA sequence: TGTGCCATCAGTGGAGGACTAGCGGGTCCTAGCACAGATACGCAGTATTTT.